What follows are 22 T cell receptor beta chains derived from one specimen sequenced in a study of CD8 T cells in ankylosing spondylitis. Findings and limits, study-wide: Ankylosing spondylitis blood seemed to carry a telltale TCR beta motif made of fewer than 10 highly homologous variants.

TCRdb re-called the 5' RACE reads through MiXCR, storing one row per CDR3 protein. The data hold 450,000 to 550,000 distinct CDR3 sequences, with approximately 5% observed a single time. Their antigens remain unidentified. Source material: blood, either unsorted or a sorted T cell fraction (not recorded which). These receptors originate from a male donor with ankylosing spondylitis.

This clonotype was recorded many times. The genes are TRBV29-1 and TRBJ2-1, with D possibly TRBD2 on 6 matching bases. The V end lost 1 base, the J end lost 8 bases, and 21 bases lay between the germline ends. The CDR3 covers 16 residues. CDR1 is SQVTM, CDR2 ANQGSEA, per germline. The chain's CDR3 is CSVEVITTGPGDEQFF. In DNA, the CDR3 is TGCAGCGTTGAAGTAATTACCACAGGCCCGGGGGATGAGCAGTTCTTC.

In this sample, this clonotype turned up many times. The J gene is TRBJ1-1, the V gene TRBV4-2; D is uncertain. The CDR3 consists of 14 residues. Germline values: CDR1 LGHNA, CDR2 YNFKEQ. Trimming took off 0 bases at V and 3 bases at J, with 8 bases between the two ends. The CDR3 protein is CASSQDLTDTEAFF. CDR3 coding DNA: TGTGCCAGCAGCCAAGATCTCACGGACACTGAAGCTTTCTTT.

In this sample, this clonotype turned up many times. The chain has TRBV20-1 and TRBJ2-5, with 8 bases fitting TRBD2. Germline CDR1 is DFQATT and CDR2 is SNEGSKA (reference sequence). Germline trimming cut 0 bases from V and 4 bases from J; bases unmatched to any gene: 7. The CDR3 contains 15 residues. CDR3 in DNA: TGCAGTGCTAGAGATCCCCGGGGGGGTGGAGAGACCCAGTACTTC. It translates to CSARDPRGGGETQYF.

This clonotype was recorded many times. The chain combines TRBV12-3 or TRBV12-4 with TRBJ1-1, with D tentatively TRBD1 (5 bases). This CDR3 is 13 amino acids long. Trimming cost V 5 bases and J 1 base, with 8 bases left between them. The CDR3: CASSIQGNTEAFF. CDR3 bases: TGTGCCAGCAGTATCCAGGGGAACACTGAAGCTTTCTTT.

This clonotype was picked up many times. The rearrangement joins TRBV6-1 to TRBJ1-4, with 10 bases that match TRBD1. The V gene end was trimmed by 5 bases and the J gene end by 8 bases; junction bases not matched to a gene: 8. This CDR3 contains 15 residues. CDR1 is MNHNS and CDR2 is SASEGT in the germline V gene. The CDR3 nucleotides are TGTGCCAGCAGTCAACCCGGGACAGGGGAAGAAAAACTGTTTTTT. This gives the protein CASSQPGTGEEKLFF.

This clonotype was seen ten or more times. The gene calls are TRBV20-1 and TRBJ2-2, with D perhaps matching TRBD1 or TRBD2 (5 bases each). Germline assignment: CDR1 DFQATT and CDR2 SNEGSKA (reference sequence). With 0 bases removed from V and 7 bases from J, the gap between germline ends came to 15 bases. This CDR3 spans 15 amino acids. CDR3 residues: CSARDRLLGDGELFF. In nucleotides, the CDR3 is TGCAGTGCTAGAGATAGACTCCTGGGGGACGGGGAGCTGTTTTTT.

V usage is TRBV4-3 and J usage is TRBJ2-5; 9 positions agree with TRBD2. The V and J ends lost 4 bases and 4 bases, in that order; junction bases with no gene match: 10. The germline V gene encodes CDR1 LGHNA and CDR2 YSLEER. The CDR3 contains 16 residues. In DNA, the CDR3 is TGCGCCAGCAGCCTCGTCGGTAGCGGGAGCGGAGAGACCCAGTACTTC. As protein: CASSLVGSGSGETQYF.

This clonotype came up many times. The rearrangement links TRBV5-1 to TRBJ1-1, with TRBD1 as a possible D gene (5 bases). Trimming took off 2 bases at V and 0 bases at J, with 8 bases between the two ends. The germline gives CDR1 SGHRS, CDR2 YFSETQ. The CDR3 loop spans 14 amino acids. The CDR3 loop reads CASSLQAMNTEAFF. CDR3 bases: TGCGCCAGCAGCTTACAGGCCATGAACACTGAAGCTTTCTTT.

This clonotype came up many times. CDR3 sequence (DNA): TGCGCCAGCAGACCGGGGACAGGGAAAGGCGGGGAGCTGTTTTTT. Residues: CASRPGTGKGGELFF. V gene TRBV5-1 combines with J gene TRBJ2-2, with 9 positions matching TRBD1. This CDR3 is 15 amino acids long. CDR1 and CDR2 from the germline V gene are SGHRS and YFSETQ. Trimming took 5 bases from V and 7 from J; bases not matched to a gene: 9.

The sample holds many counts of this clonotype. The CDR3 region has the DNA TGTGCCAGCAGCTTAGCGTGGCAGGTGTACGAGCAGTACTTC. Its translation is CASSLAWQVYEQYF. This rearrangement joins TRBV7-2 to TRBJ2-7; D is unclear. V was clipped by 0 bases and J by 4 bases, with 10 bases between them. Germline values: CDR1 SGHTA, CDR2 FQGNSA. There are 14 residues in the CDR3.

Concerning this clonotype itself: Since a much larger clone is just one base distant, this may be a read error. The chain combines TRBV27 with TRBJ1-1; no clear D gene. The CDR3 is 14 residues long. Germline values: CDR1 MNHEY, CDR2 SMNVEV (reference sequence). The CDR3 DNA sequence: TGTGCCAGCAATTTAATAGGTTCCGGGACTGAAGCTTTCTTT. Amino acids: CASNLIGSGTEAFF.

This clonotype was seen at least ten times. This sequence joins TRBV18 and TRBJ1-2; D remains ambiguous. The CDR3 has 13 residues. V was cut by 0 bases and J by 8 bases, with 10 bases left in between. The germline V gene has CDR1 KGHSH and CDR2 LQKENI. CDR3: CASSPPGPQGYTF. The CDR3 DNA is TGTGCCAGCTCACCACCAGGACCACAGGGCTACACCTTC. Variable domain in full (rest from reference TRBV18 and TRBJ1-2): NAGVMQNPRHLVRRRGQEARLRCSPMKGHSHVYWYRQLPEEGLKFMVYLQKENIIDESGMPKERFSAEFPKEGPSILRIQQVVRGDSAAYFCASSPPGPQGYTFGSGTRLTVV.

This clonotype showed up many times. This chain joins TRBV12-3 or TRBV12-4 and TRBJ1-3; D not resolved. V was clipped by 5 bases and J by 2 bases, with 10 bases between them. This CDR3 region has 14 residues. The CDR3 nucleotides read TGTGCCAGCAGTACACGTGTTGCTGGAAACACCATATATTTT. It codes for CASSTRVAGNTIYF.

A few counts support this clonotype. V is TRBV11-3 and J is TRBJ1-1; D might be TRBD1 (5 bases). V lost 4 bases, J lost 4 bases, and 10 bases lay in between. The CDR3 loop spans 13 amino acids. The V gene's germline CDR1 is SGHNT and CDR2 YENEEA. CDR3 sequence: CASSSERGTEAFF. In DNA, the CDR3 is TGTGCCAGCAGCTCGGAGAGGGGCACTGAAGCTTTCTTT.

This clonotype has ten or more counts. This chain joins TRBV5-1 and TRBJ1-1; perhaps TRBD1 as D (6 bases). Germline CDR1 and CDR2: SGHRS and YFSETQ. The CDR3 runs to 14 residues. Trimming left V 4 bases short and J 5 bases short, with 15 bases between. Here the CDR3 DNA reads TGCGCCAGCAGCGACACCAGGGGTTGGACTGAAGCTTTCTTT. As protein: CASSDTRGWTEAFF.

This clonotype was seen ten or more times. The chain is built from TRBV7-2 and TRBJ1-2; D ambiguous. The V end was cut by 5 bases, the J end by 4 bases, with 14 bases between. The CDR3 is 14 residues long. Germline assignment: CDR1 SGHTA and CDR2 FQGNSA. CDR3 amino acids: CASSPQSGGYGYTF. CDR3 sequence (DNA): TGTGCCAGCAGCCCCCAATCTGGCGGCTATGGCTACACCTTC.

This clonotype came up many times. The genes are TRBV6-1 and TRBJ1-2; the match to TRBD1 covers 7 bases. Germline lookup yields CDR1 MNHNS and CDR2 SASEGT. The CDR3 runs to 16 residues. Trimming cost V 0 bases and J 5 bases; bases outside gene matches: 9. CDR3 nucleotide sequence: TGTGCCAGCAGTGAAGCACTCGGGGACAGTATTTATGGCTACACCTTC. It translates to CASSEALGDSIYGYTF.

In this sample, this clonotype turned up many times. V gene TRBV4-3 combines with J gene TRBJ2-1; D not resolved. The V end lost 1 base, the J end lost 4 bases, and 11 bases lay between the germline ends. The CDR3 is made up of 15 amino acids. Germline loops: CDR1 LGHNA, CDR2 YSLEER. The CDR3 here is CASSQVDHEYNEQFF. CDR3 sequence (DNA): TGCGCCAGCAGCCAAGTTGATCACGAGTACAATGAGCAGTTCTTC.

At least ten counts were recorded for this clonotype. The rearrangement links TRBV21-1 to TRBJ2-1; the listed D gene, TRBD1, was not tested against the DNA. TRBV21-1 is a known pseudogene. The length of the CDR3 is 15 residues. CDR3 sequence reads: CASSKGGDRNNEQFF. CDR3 nucleotides: TGTGCCAGCAGCAAAGGAGGGGACAGGAACAATGAGCAGTTCTTC.

This clonotype was counted ten times or more. The chain links TRBV4-1 to TRBJ2-2; D gene unclear. V dropped 9 bases and J dropped 6 bases, with 14 bases sitting between them. Germline lookup yields CDR1 MGHRA and CDR2 YSYEKL. This CDR3 region has 13 residues. The DNA of the CDR3 is TGCGCCAGTCGGTCCTCAGGACCCGGGGAGCTGTTTTTT. This codes for CASRSSGPGELFF.

Many counts were recorded for this clonotype. CDR3 DNA: TGTGCCACCAGTGATTGGACTAGTTTCGAGACCCAGTACTTC. Its translation: CATSDWTSFETQYF. The gene calls are TRBV24-1 and TRBJ2-5; 7 bases fit TRBD2. This CDR3 comprises 14 residues. From germline, CDR1 is KGHDR and CDR2 SFDVKD. J lost 5 bases, V lost 2 bases, and 4 bases had no gene match.

This clonotype was observed many times. Relative to the germline gene, one junction end is altered; a read error may explain this. The chain has TRBV7-7 and TRBJ2-1; a possible D gene is TRBD2 (5 bases). Germline CDR1 reads SSHAT; CDR2 reads FNYEAQ (reference sequence). This CDR3 comprises 15 residues. CDR3 region: CASSLSEGSYNEQFF. The CDR3 bases are TGTGCTAGCAGCCTCTCCGAGGGCTCCTACAATGAGCAGTTCTTC.